This T cell receptor (beta chain) originates from a study of response to subunit inactivated influenza vaccine. General study results and limits: T cells newly recruited by each seasonal influenza vaccination are few, the authors suggested.

TCRdb itself ran the RT-PCR reads through MiXCR, one entry per CDR3 protein. The sample has over 450,000 distinct CDR3 sequences, 10% to 15% seen once. This clonotype was seen a few times. As yet, its antigen is unknown. The specimen comprised PBMCs from blood, sampled 45 days after vaccination. The source is a man in his forties or fifties who received an inactivated influenza vaccine.

This CDR3 reads CASSQEPPGGRANTGELFF. The DNA for the CDR3 is TGCGCCAGCAGCCAAGAACCCCCGGGGGGGCGGGCGAACACCGGGGAGCTGTTTTTT. The rearrangement links TRBV4-3 to TRBJ2-2; 8 bases line up with TRBD2. Germline trimming cut 0 bases from V and 0 bases from J; bases unmatched to any gene: 9. Germline V CDR1 and CDR2: LGHNA, YSLEER. The CDR3 covers 19 residues.